The source of this TCR beta chain is a study of shared clonotypes between healthy human individuals (dated by TCRdb to about 2020). At the level of the whole study: The cohort included three men and a couple of women between 18 and 49 years of age. To estimate repertoire size and how much clonotypes are shared between individuals, the study performed deep sequencing of blood TCR repertoires from five healthy adults. Leukapheresis yielded between about 0.94 and 10 billion PBMCs per donor. To increase sequencing depth and limit assay-specific biases, different laboratories used diverse techniques to prepare libraries and sequence TCR repertoires. For each donor, CD4 naive and CD4 memory were each run on three plates, CD8 naive on two plates, and CD8 memory on one plate.

Using the deep immunoSEQ assay, multiplex PCR amplified TCR CDR3 regions from genomic DNA. Extracted genomic DNA from each cell subset was spread evenly across all wells of several immunoSEQ 96-well plates, with each plate serving as a replicate. For sorted subsets, each replicate PCR was loaded with approximately 200 ng genomic DNA, equivalent to approximately 33,000 T cell genomes. Purified libraries were quantified with a Qubit 3.0 fluorometer, sized on a Bioanalyzer 2100, and re-quantified with the KAPA Library Quantification kit. Each immunoSEQ 96-well plate was sequenced on its own single-read 150-cycle Illumina NextSeq 550 flow cell. The authors' pipeline ran thus. Because the immunoSEQ output held only junctional sequences and lacked quality scores, the filtering could not match the filtering applied to full-length reads. Sequences were annotated with PyIR, a Python wrapper for IgBLAST v1.9, using IMGT germline references to assign V/J genes and CDR3. Any read was removed if the V/J assignment was weak (E-value above 1e-6), the CDR3 was missing, or the read contained stop codons, out-of-frame junctions, or ambiguous translated residues. V3J clonotypes were defined as sequences sharing an identical inferred V gene, J gene, and CDR3 amino acid sequence. The percentage overlap between two repertoires was calculated by dividing the number of shared unique clonotypes by the size of the smaller repertoire. Richness of each repertoire was evaluated using RTK rarefaction, the Chao1 estimator, and Recon v2.1 estimates of unobserved clonotypes. For all TCRbeta clonotypes obtained by the gDNA method from a handful of donors, generation probabilities were computed with OLGA. TCRdb carries this immuneACCESS record with in-frame sequences only. Its versions omit some clonotypes, under half of them owing to an unresolved V gene in the studies checked, with the rest unexplained. V, J and clone size reflect that table, while D and trimming were determined from the DNA. The sample table lists 700,000 to 950,000 clones, roughly 96% of them with a count of one. The top ten constitute about 0.22% of the sample.

Summary of the overall study and its limitations: Clonotypes shared by all four sorted-subset donors showed higher generation probabilities than non-shared clonotypes. Based on pairwise subsampling, the degree of clonotype sharing among donors was expected to be affected by sequencing depth. Rarefaction of sorted-subset datasets indicated incomplete sequencing despite the large sequencing depth. When a handful of donors were compared, the shared fraction of clonotypes was about 5.5% for naive CD4, approximately 3.5% for naive CD8, about 2.5% for memory CD4, and less than 0.5% for memory CD8. Naive subsets generally had larger estimated clonotype richness than memory subsets. Sampling was limited to blood, and TCR repertoires in tissue likely differ from TCR repertoires in blood. The genetic and exposure-history diversity represented was limited by the small number of donors.

CDR1 and CDR2 were assigned from the germline V gene as SGHDT and YYEEEE. Taken from cysteine to phenylalanine, the CDR3 has 14 residues. Only the CDR3 DNA is retained, 42 bases long and in frame from the first base. V and J lose 0 bases and 6 bases, and a span of 13 bases separates them. As regards this clone: Its target antigen remains unknown. The input lacks base qualities; no much larger clone sits a single base away.

For the CD8 naive samples, CD45RO-negative cells were positively selected for CCR7, yielding a CD45RA+CCR7+ population from which TemRA cells were excluded. Donors were healthy HIV-negative adults with no recently reported acute infections or vaccinations. Only Caucasian adults living in Nashville, Tennessee, USA were represented among the donors. Blood was obtained by leukapheresis, after which PBMCs were separated by Ficoll-Histopaque density gradient centrifugation and cryopreserved in liquid nitrogen vapor phase. Analytical flow cytometry was used to check the purity and quantity of each magnetically sorted T cell population. Each sorted fraction had its genomic DNA isolated and then quantified by UV absorbance on a Nanodrop 2000c.

This chain joins TRBV5-6 to TRBJ2-7, and perhaps TRBD2 as D gene, on 6 matching bases. This TCR was recovered from a man under 40 in good health. Sample: naive CD8+ T cells sorted from blood. The cell subset or site label here, explained by the study, means: CD45RA+CCR7+. The CDR3 protein is CASSLGGKEGEQYF. The base sequence is TGTGCCAGCAGCTTGGGCGGGAAGGAAGGCGAGCAGTACTTC.